A single sample is the source of the 32 T cell receptor beta chains below, sequenced in a study of T cell clones after liver transplantation. Clones were read by immunoSEQ multiplex PCR, and TCRdb kept only the in-frame ones, dropping some. The sample has roughly 60,000 clones, about 73% seen once. The specimen comprised CD4+ T cells from blood, sampled at the approximately 16-month timepoint. These receptors were obtained from a human patient who received a liver transplant. The graft donor may have given rise to some T cells.

This clone was picked up a small number of times. This chain joins TRBV5-1 and TRBJ2-1, with D tentatively TRBD2 (6 bases). V was trimmed by 2 bases and J by 6 bases, leaving 15 bases between them. The V gene's germline CDR1 is SGHRS and CDR2 YFSETQ. The CDR3 loop spans 15 amino acids. CDR3 sequence (DNA): TGCGCCAGCAGCTTCGGCACGCTAGCGTCCAATGAGCAGTTCTTC. Translated, it gives CASSFGTLASNEQFF.

The rearrangement links TRBV6-6 to TRBJ2-1; 11 bases are shared with TRBD2. The CDR3 spans 14 residues. Germline V gene sequence: CDR1 MNHNY, CDR2 SVGAGI (reference sequence). The trim removed 7 bases at V and 8 bases at J, leaving 7 bases unmatched. The CDR3 sequence is CASKDSGGGHEQFF. As DNA, the CDR3 is TGTGCCAGCAAGGATAGCGGGGGGGGGCATGAGCAGTTCTTC.

The chain uses TRBV6-1 and TRBJ2-7; no definite D call. Trimming left V 8 bases short and J 12 bases short, with 14 bases between. Germline V gene sequence: CDR1 MNHNS, CDR2 SASEGT. This CDR3 has 10 residues. The CDR3 here is CASVPGWRYV. CDR3 DNA: TGTGCCAGCGTTCCTGGTTGGCGGTACGTC.

The J gene is TRBJ2-1, the V gene TRBV6-5; possible D gene TRBD2, 5 bases. This CDR3 spans 14 amino acids. Germline CDR1 and CDR2: MNHEY and SVGAGI. Trimming removed 5 bases at V and 10 bases at J, with 18 bases between. The chain's CDR3 is CASSERLAQGEQFF. The CDR3 region has the DNA TGTGCCAGCAGTGAAAGGCTAGCCCAAGGGGAGCAGTTCTTC.

The chain has TRBV13 and TRBJ2-1; 13 bases map to TRBD2. V was pared by 5 bases and J by 13 bases, with 14 bases of the junction left unmatched. CDR3 length: 16 residues. Germline loops: CDR1 PRHDT, CDR2 FYEKMQ (reference sequence). The CDR3 here is CASSPPTGGLAGRQFF. For the CDR3, the DNA is TGTGCCAGCAGCCCGCCAACAGGGGGACTAGCGGGGAGACAGTTCTTC.

This chain uses TRBV14 with TRBJ1-2; the D gene is possibly TRBD1 (6 bases). CDR3 length: 13 residues. Germline CDR1 SGHDN, CDR2 FVKESK. Trimming removed 4 bases from V and 2 bases from J, with 8 bases in between. The chain's CDR3 is CASSRTANYGYTF. Here the CDR3 DNA reads TGTGCCAGCAGCCGGACAGCCAACTATGGCTACACCTTC.

V is TRBV6-6 and J is TRBJ1-4, with D perhaps matching TRBD1 (6 bases). V gave up 5 bases and J gave up 0 bases, with 10 bases separating them. CDR1 is MNHNY and CDR2 is SVGAGI in the germline V gene (reference sequence). This CDR3 has 15 amino acids. The CDR3 protein is CASSNGQTTNEKLFF. CDR3 in DNA: TGTGCCAGCAGTAACGGACAGACAACTAATGAAAAACTGTTTTTT.

The rearrangement joins TRBV4-1 to TRBJ1-5; 8 positions agree with TRBD1. This CDR3 contains 17 residues. Germline CDR1 is MGHRA and CDR2 is YSYEKL. The ends lost 0 bases at V and 6 bases at J; junction bases unmatched: 10. The CDR3 is CASSQDKLGQGGQPQHF. CDR3 in DNA: TGCGCCAGCAGCCAAGATAAACTAGGACAGGGCGGTCAGCCCCAGCATTTT.

The chain recombines TRBV30 with TRBJ1-6; a weak D match, TRBD1 (5 bases). V gave up 2 bases and J gave up 5 bases, with 10 bases separating them. CDR1 GTSNPN and CDR2 SVGIG come from the germline V gene (reference sequence). CDR3 length: 14 amino acids. CDR3 in amino acids: CAWSSWGHNSPLHF. CDR3 DNA sequence: TGTGCCTGGAGTTCATGGGGACATAATTCACCCCTCCACTTT.

V gene TRBV30 combines with J gene TRBJ1-5; no reliable D call. This CDR3 is built from 13 residues. Trimming stripped 2 bases from V and 7 bases from J, with 12 bases between. CDR1 is GTSNPN and CDR2 is SVGIG in the germline V gene (reference sequence). The CDR3: CAWSPLGHQPQHF. For the CDR3, the DNA is TGTGCCTGGAGTCCCTTGGGCCACCAGCCCCAGCATTTT. Full variable domain (missing parts from reference TRBV30 and TRBJ1-5): SQTIHQWPATLVQPVGSPLSLECTVEGTSNPNLYWYRQAAGRGLQLLFYSVGIGQISSEVPQNLSASRPQDRQFILSSKKLLLSDSGFYLCAWSPLGHQPQHFGDGTRLSIL.

The J gene is TRBJ2-5, the V gene TRBV30, with 9 positions matching TRBD2. CDR1 and CDR2 from the germline V gene are GTSNPN and SVGIG (reference sequence). Germline trimming cut 3 bases from V and 1 base from J; bases unmatched to any gene: 6. The CDR3 spans 15 residues. The DNA of the CDR3 is TGTGCCTGGAGAGTAAGCGGGGGGTCCCAAGAGACCCAGTACTTC. Amino acid sequence: CAWRVSGGSQETQYF.

This chain connects TRBV6-1 to TRBJ1-2; 9 nucleotides align to TRBD1. Losses at the gene ends were 10 bases for V and 0 bases for J; bases not matched to a gene: 9. CDR3 length: 15 residues. Germline loops: CDR1 MNHNS, CDR2 SASEGT. The CDR3 sequence is CATLQGAPSNYGYTF. As DNA, the CDR3 is TGTGCCACCTTACAGGGGGCCCCATCTAACTATGGCTACACCTTC.

This clone was counted many times. The chain carries TRBV10-3 and TRBJ2-7, with 7 bases matching TRBD2. V lost 2 bases to trimming and J lost 0 bases; unmatched junction nucleotides: 4. The CDR3 is 15 amino acids. Germline V gives CDR1 ENHRY, CDR2 SYGVKD. CDR3 sequence reads: CAISEQAGSSYEQYF. The CDR3, as DNA: TGTGCCATCAGTGAGCAAGCGGGAAGCTCCTACGAGCAGTACTTC.

V gene TRBV28 combines with J gene TRBJ1-1; D remains unclear. CDR3 length: 14 residues. The germline V gene has CDR1 MDHEN and CDR2 SYDVKM. The V end lost 6 bases, the J end lost 6 bases, and 17 bases lay between the germline ends. Here the CDR3 reads CASRTAQAAPEAFF. In DNA, the CDR3 is TGTGCCAGCAGGACCGCCCAAGCGGCCCCTGAAGCTTTCTTT. Supplemented by reference TRBV28 and TRBJ1-1, the full variable domain reads DVKVTQSSRYLVKRTGEKVFLECVQDMDHENMFWYRQDPGLGLRLIYFSYDVKMKEKGDIPEGYSVSREKKERFSLILESASTNQTSMYLCASRTAQAAPEAFFGQGTRLTVV.

In its sample, this clone was seen once. The V gene is TRBV11-3, the J gene TRBJ1-1; a weak D match, TRBD1 (6 bases). The V and J ends lost 1 base and 1 base respectively, with 10 bases between them. CDR3 length equals 15 residues. The germline V gene has CDR1 SGHNT and CDR2 YENEEA. In DNA form, the CDR3 reads TGTGCCAGCAGCTTAGGGGGACAACGGAACACTGAAGCTTTCTTT. As protein: CASSLGGQRNTEAFF. Full variable domain (remainder filled in from reference TRBV11-3 and TRBJ1-1): EAGVVQSPRYKIIEKKQPVAFWCNPISGHNTLYWYLQNLGQGPELLIRYENEEAVDDSQLPKDRFSAERLKGVDSTLKIQPAELGDSAVYLCASSLGGQRNTEAFFGQGTRLTVV.

The chain combines TRBV5-6 with TRBJ2-5; D unclear. Trimming took 1 base from V and 1 from J, leaving 14 bases between them. The CDR3 is 16 residues long. CDR1 and CDR2 from the germline V gene are SGHDT and YYEEEE. The chain's CDR3 is CASSLSLWPTQETQYF. CDR3 coding DNA: TGTGCCAGCAGCTTGAGTCTTTGGCCTACCCAAGAGACCCAGTACTTC.

This chain joins TRBV6-1 and TRBJ1-1; D unresolved. V gave up 4 bases and J gave up 7 bases, with 7 bases separating them. The germline V gene has CDR1 MNHNS and CDR2 SASEGT. This CDR3 region has 11 residues. In nucleotides, the CDR3 is TGTGCCAGCAGTGTACTTTTTGAAGCTTTCTTT. Protein: CASSVLFEAFF.

The chain carries TRBV7-2 and TRBJ2-2; 7 positions agree with TRBD1. The CDR3 is 15 residues long. Germline assignment: CDR1 SGHTA and CDR2 FQGNSA. J gave up 5 bases and V 1 base, and 4 bases lay outside the gene matches. The chain's CDR3 is CASSLGQGWTGELFF. The CDR3 DNA reads as TGTGCCAGCAGCTTAGGACAGGGTTGGACCGGGGAGCTGTTTTTT.

This chain links TRBV4-2 with TRBJ2-5; D is uncertain. Germline V CDR1 and CDR2: LGHNA, YNFKEQ. This CDR3 is 12 amino acids long. V shed 4 bases and J shed 4 bases, with 7 bases lying between them. This CDR3 is CASSRPGETQYF. DNA for the CDR3: TGTGCCAGCAGCCGTCCGGGAGAGACCCAGTACTTC.

The chain has TRBV18 and TRBJ2-3; D unclear. Trimming cost V 4 bases and J 4 bases, with 9 bases left between them. Germline V CDR1 and CDR2: KGHSH, LQKENI. CDR3 length equals 13 residues. CDR3 nucleotide sequence: TGTGCCAGCTCACTATCCAGGCCAGATACGCAGTATTTT. Amino acid sequence: CASSLSRPDTQYF.

This clone was detected only once. The rearrangement joins TRBV7-7 to TRBJ2-5; 7 bases are a match to TRBD2. Germline CDR1 SSHAT, CDR2 FNYEAQ (reference sequence). The CDR3 spans 15 residues. With V trimmed by 3 bases and J by 5 bases, 9 bases remained unmatched. The CDR3 nucleotides read TGTGCCAGCAGCTTGGGGACCTCGCGGGGGGAGACCCAGTACTTC. Protein: CASSLGTSRGETQYF.

The chain combines TRBV27 with TRBJ1-2; D is perhaps TRBD1 (6 bases). V was cut by 3 bases and J by 4 bases, with 12 bases left in between. The CDR3 runs 14 residues. The germline V gene encodes CDR1 MNHEY and CDR2 SMNVEV (reference sequence). CDR3 bases: TGTGCCAGCAGTTTGGGCCAGGGGATCTATGGCTACACCTTC. This sequence encodes CASSLGQGIYGYTF.

The gene calls are TRBV7-2 and TRBJ2-7; D is perhaps TRBD1 or TRBD2 (5 bases each). CDR1 and CDR2 (germline): SGHTA, FQGNSA. The CDR3 covers 14 residues. Between the trimmed V and J ends, which lost 2 bases and 1 base, there was a span of 9 bases. The CDR3 DNA reads TGTGCCAGCAGCTTAACTGGGGGTTCCTACGAGCAGTACGTC. Residues: CASSLTGGSYEQYV.

This clone has a handful of counts. V and J are TRBV18 and TRBJ2-4; 10 nucleotides align to TRBD2. The CDR3 has 15 amino acids. Losses at the gene ends were 2 bases for V and 12 bases for J; bases not matched to a gene: 10. CDR1 and CDR2 from the germline V gene are KGHSH and LQKENI. CDR3 protein: CASSPSGLAPDPQYF. The CDR3 DNA sequence: TGTGCCAGCTCACCATCGGGACTAGCGCCTGATCCTCAGTACTTC.

This clone came up once. V and J are TRBV5-1 and TRBJ2-1, with 11 bases aligning to TRBD2. Trimming at V came to 4 bases and at J to 9 bases, leaving 15 bases not matched to a gene. The CDR3 spans 17 residues. Germline values: CDR1 SGHRS, CDR2 YFSETQ. CDR3 coding DNA: TGCGCCAGCAGCCTACTACCGGGGACTAGCGGACTCGGTGAGCAGTTCTTC. Its protein product is CASSLLPGTSGLGEQFF.

This clone has a single count. The V and J genes are TRBV19 and TRBJ1-3; 12 positions match TRBD1. The CDR3 runs 17 residues. V was clipped by 3 bases and J by 1 base; unmatched bases: 4. In germline, CDR1 is LNHDA, CDR2 SQIVND (reference sequence). As DNA, the CDR3 is TGTGCCAGTAGTATCTCGGGACAGGGGGCATCTGGAAACACCATATATTTT. The encoded protein is CASSISGQGASGNTIYF. Using reference TRBV19 and TRBJ1-3 for the parts outside the CDR3, the full variable domain is DGGITQSPKYLFRKEGQNVTLSCEQNLNHDAMYWYRQDPGQGLRLIYYSQIVNDFQKGDIAEGYSVSREKKESFPLTVTSAQKNPTAFYLCASSISGQGASGNTIYFGEGSWLTVV.

This clone was seen a single time. V and J are TRBV5-6 and TRBJ2-1; no clear D. Trimming removed 1 base at V and 6 bases at J, with 5 bases between. The CDR3 is made up of 12 amino acids. Germline-derived CDR1 and CDR2 are SGHDT and YYEEEE. This chain's CDR3 is CASSLHTNEQFF. The DNA of the CDR3 is TGTGCCAGCAGCTTGCACACCAATGAGCAGTTCTTC.

The chain has TRBV29-1 and TRBJ1-3; D is undetermined. Germline V CDR1 and CDR2: SQVTM, ANQGSEA. The CDR3 runs 11 residues. The germline V and J ends were trimmed by 6 bases and 7 bases, with 10 bases remaining between them. The DNA for the CDR3 is TGCAGCGTGCAGGCGGGGAACACCATATATTTT. This sequence encodes CSVQAGNTIYF.

This clone was counted only a few times. This chain uses TRBV9 with TRBJ1-3, with 9 nucleotides matching TRBD1. The V gene's germline CDR1 is SGDLS and CDR2 YYNGEE. J gave up 2 bases and V 4 bases, and 7 bases lay outside the gene matches. The CDR3 runs 16 residues. The DNA of the CDR3 is TGTGCCAGCAGCCCCCAGCGGACAGGGGCTGGAAACACCATATATTTT. Translation gives CASSPQRTGAGNTIYF.

This chain uses TRBV5-1 with TRBJ2-6; 7 nucleotides match TRBD1. There are 17 residues in the CDR3. Germline CDR1 reads SGHRS; CDR2 reads YFSETQ. The J segment lost 0 bases and the V segment lost 0 bases, leaving 3 bases of the junction unmatched. The CDR3 spells CASSLAGQVSGANVLTF. The DNA for the CDR3 is TGCGCCAGCAGCTTGGCCGGACAGGTCTCTGGGGCCAACGTCCTGACTTTC.

The genes are TRBV27 and TRBJ2-7, with D unclear. The CDR3 loop spans 13 amino acids. Germline CDR1 is MNHEY and CDR2 is SMNVEV (reference sequence). V dropped 6 bases and J dropped 0 bases, with 9 bases sitting between them. The chain's CDR3 is CASSAVNSYEQYF. The CDR3 DNA sequence: TGTGCCAGCAGCGCGGTTAACTCCTACGAGCAGTACTTC.

V gene TRBV7-2 combines with J gene TRBJ2-7, with D possibly matching TRBD1 (6 bases). CDR1 is SGHTA and CDR2 is FQGNSA in the germline V gene. The length of the CDR3 is 16 residues. Trimming removed 4 bases from V and 0 bases from J, with 16 bases in between. The chain's CDR3 is CASSWKDSPSSYEQYF. The CDR3 DNA reads TGTGCCAGCAGCTGGAAGGACAGTCCGAGCTCCTACGAGCAGTACTTC. Together with reference TRBV7-2 and TRBJ2-7, the CDR3 gives the full variable domain: GAGVSQSPSNKVTEKGKDVELRCDPISGHTALYWYRQSLGQGLEFLIYFQGNSAPDKSGLPSDRFSAERTGGSVSTLTIQRTQQEDSAVYLCASSWKDSPSSYEQYFGPGTRLTVT.